These 9 T cell receptor beta chains were all obtained from the same sample, sequenced in a study of cytomegalovirus exposure and HLA in healthy donors. Sequencing used immunoSEQ multiplex PCR; TCRdb keeps in-frame clones, though not all of them. Here the sample spans about 360,000 clones, around 86% being singletons. The sample comprised PBMCs. The source is a young woman in good health and CMV-seronegative.

V usage is TRBV4-1 and J usage is TRBJ2-1, with TRBD1 matching 9 bases. The CDR3 consists of 18 residues. Germline-derived CDR1 and CDR2 are MGHRA and YSYEKL. The junction had 8 bases not matched to a gene; V was cut back by 0 bases and J by 2 bases. The CDR3 is CASSQDLPDRGTYNEQFF. CDR3 nucleotide sequence: TGCGCCAGCAGCCAAGATCTCCCGGACAGGGGAACCTACAATGAGCAGTTCTTC.

The chain joins TRBV19 to TRBJ2-7, with D perhaps TRBD1 (6 bases). V gave up 6 bases and J gave up 1 base, with 16 bases separating them. Germline CDR1 and CDR2: LNHDA and SQIVND (reference sequence). CDR3 length: 15 residues. The CDR3 spells CASSAGAMRSYEQYF. CDR3 coding DNA: TGTGCCAGTAGCGCAGGGGCAATGCGGTCCTACGAGCAGTACTTC. Supplemented by reference TRBV19 and TRBJ2-7, the full variable domain reads DGGITQSPKYLFRKEGQNVTLSCEQNLNHDAMYWYRQDPGQGLRLIYYSQIVNDFQKGDIAEGYSVSREKKESFPLTVTSAQKNPTAFYLCASSAGAMRSYEQYFGPGTRLTVT.

This chain joins TRBV5-1 and TRBJ1-2; a weak D match, TRBD1 (6 bases). CDR1 is SGHRS and CDR2 is YFSETQ in the germline V gene. V lost 1 base and J 6 bases, leaving 16 bases between the germline ends. The CDR3 is made up of 15 amino acids. CDR3 amino acids: CASSLLRTDAHGYTF. The CDR3 DNA follows: TGCGCCAGCAGCTTGCTTCGGACAGACGCTCATGGCTACACCTTC.

This clone was observed a single time. This chain uses TRBV13 with TRBJ2-7, with 7 bases matching TRBD1. The CDR3 length is 14 residues. Germline lookup yields CDR1 PRHDT and CDR2 FYEKMQ (reference sequence). V was pared by 5 bases and J by 3 bases, with 7 bases of the junction left unmatched. The CDR3 nucleotides read TGTGCCAGCAGCCAAAGGGGGCTGGTCTACGAGCAGTACTTC. Encoded protein: CASSQRGLVYEQYF.

The rearrangement uses TRBV29-1 and TRBJ2-7; a possible D gene is TRBD2 (7 bases). The V gene's germline CDR1 is SQVTM and CDR2 ANQGSEA. This CDR3 has 13 amino acids. Deletions cut 4 bases from V and 3 bases from J, with 13 bases between. The CDR3 is CSVVGGGSYEQYF. CDR3 sequence (DNA): TGCAGCGTTGTGGGGGGCGGGAGCTACGAGCAGTACTTC.

This chain links TRBV7-6 with TRBJ2-3, with 9 bases identical to TRBD2. Trimming at V came to 3 bases and at J to 3 bases, leaving 4 bases not matched to a gene. The CDR3 length is 15 residues. The germline gives CDR1 SGHVS, CDR2 FNYEAQ. CDR3 DNA sequence: TGTGCCAGCAGCTTTAGCGGGGGAGCTACAGATACGCAGTATTTT. Residues: CASSFSGGATDTQYF.

The chain recombines TRBV15 with TRBJ1-3; D is uncertain. CDR3 length: 14 residues. V was clipped by 0 bases and J by 4 bases, with 7 bases between them. Germline V gene lookup returns CDR1 LNHNV and CDR2 YYDKDF (reference sequence). In DNA form, the CDR3 reads TGTGCCACCAGCAGAGACCGAGGGGGAAACACCATATATTTT. Translated, it gives CATSRDRGGNTIYF.

V gene TRBV6-5 combines with J gene TRBJ1-2, with a possible D match to TRBD1 (5 bases). CDR1 MNHEY and CDR2 SVGAGI come from the germline V gene. The CDR3 runs to 14 residues. Trimming left V 4 bases short and J 7 bases short, with 16 bases between. The CDR3 DNA reads TGTGCCAGCAGTTCCCAAAATCGAAGGGGTGGCTACACCTTC. Its protein is CASSSQNRRGGYTF.

This clone was picked up a small number of times. The rearrangement joins TRBV28 to TRBJ1-1; D is unclear. The CDR3 spans 11 residues. V gave up 6 bases and J gave up 1 base, with 3 bases separating them. Germline CDR1 MDHEN, CDR2 SYDVKM. The CDR3 nucleotides read TGTGCCAGCAGCTGGAACACTGAAGCTTTCTTT. Its translation: CASSWNTEAFF.